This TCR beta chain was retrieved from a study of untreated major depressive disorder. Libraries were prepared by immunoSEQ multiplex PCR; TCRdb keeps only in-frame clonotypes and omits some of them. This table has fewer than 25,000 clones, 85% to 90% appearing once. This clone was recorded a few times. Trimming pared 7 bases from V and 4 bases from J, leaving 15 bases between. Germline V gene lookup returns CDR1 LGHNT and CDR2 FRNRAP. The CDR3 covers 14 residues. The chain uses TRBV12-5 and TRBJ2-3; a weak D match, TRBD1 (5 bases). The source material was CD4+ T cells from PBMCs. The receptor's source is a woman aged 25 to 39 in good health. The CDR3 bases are TGTGCTAGTGCCCAGGGCCTCAGGGCAGATACGCAGTATTTT. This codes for CASAQGLRADTQYF. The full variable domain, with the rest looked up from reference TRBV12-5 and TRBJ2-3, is DARVTQTPRHKVTEMGQEVTMRCQPILGHNTVFWYRQTMMQGLELLAYFRNRAPLDDSGMPKDRFSAEMPDATLATLKIQPSEPRDSAVYFCASAQGLRADTQYFGPGTRLTVL.